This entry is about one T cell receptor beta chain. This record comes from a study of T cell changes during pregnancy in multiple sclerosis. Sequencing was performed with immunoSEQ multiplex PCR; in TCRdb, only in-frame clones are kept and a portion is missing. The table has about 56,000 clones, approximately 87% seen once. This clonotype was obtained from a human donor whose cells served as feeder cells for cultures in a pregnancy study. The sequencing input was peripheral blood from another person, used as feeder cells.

The CDR3 region is CAWNPGLAGGPGTDTQYF. CDR3 DNA sequence: TGTGCCTGGAATCCCGGACTAGCGGGAGGGCCCGGCACAGATACGCAGTATTTT. The rearrangement joins TRBV30 to TRBJ2-3; 15 bases are a match to TRBD2. Germline V CDR1 and CDR2: GTSNPN, SVGIG (reference sequence). The CDR3 sequence is 18 residues long. After removal of 4 bases from V and 1 base from J, the junction contained 9 bases not matched to a gene.